This TCR beta chain was profiled in a study of graft-versus-host responses after intestinal transplantation. Whole-study context: Each recipient received a multivisceral, liver-intestinal, or isolated intestinal graft. General study points: Present in recipient marrow, GvH clones included some that appeared first in ileum or blood. Early declines in HvG clones that occurred post-transplant were associated with peak circulating GvH clone levels. In patients with graft-donor T cell macrochimerism, allograft graft-versus-host to host-versus-graft clonal ratios were high.

Sequencing used immunoSEQ multiplex PCR; TCRdb keeps in-frame clones, though not all of them. In the table there are about 90,000 clones, approximately 90% of which are singletons. Germline values: CDR1 MNHEY, CDR2 SMNVEV (reference sequence). V was pared by 3 bases and J by 6 bases, with 10 bases of the junction left unmatched. This CDR3 region has 16 residues. Details on this clone: The antigen is undetermined. Other DNA sequences from this sample encode an identical CDR3 as well.

This sequence originates from a human donor who was the organ donor for an intestinal transplant. The source was unstimulated CD4+ T cells sorted from spleen or lymph node cells, collected before transplant. This chain joins TRBV27 and TRBJ2-3; 9 bases agree with TRBD2. CDR3 region: CASSFPPSGGRDTQYF. CDR3 sequence (DNA): TGTGCCAGCAGTTTTCCCCCAAGCGGGGGGAGGGATACGCAGTATTTT.